This T cell receptor (beta chain) originates from a study of blood T cells in healthy people across ages. A sample-barcoded 5' primer and a J-beta primer mix were used in a second PCR of roughly 7 to 11 cycles. With 12 random nucleotides, a template-switch adaptor tagged each individual cDNA molecule. TCRdb independently ran MiXCR on the 5' RACE reads; one entry per CDR3 protein. The data contain hundreds of thousands of distinct CDR3 sequences, roughly 49% of them singletons. Findings and limits, study-wide: Underestimates were what the diversity estimates from one million T cells were considered to be.

This clonotype was found a few times. What it binds is unknown. CDR1 and CDR2 (germline): MNHEY, SVGEGT. The CDR3 consists of 15 residues. This sequence was found in a woman aged 60-75 years in good health. Sequenced sample: blood. The chain recombines TRBV6-2 or TRBV6-3 with TRBJ2-4; 11 bases agree with TRBD2. Matching the DNA end better, TRBJ2-7 makes the J call doubtful. The CDR3 nucleotides read TGTGCCAGCAGTTACTCCACTAGCGGGAGATACGAGCAGTACTTC. Its translation is CASSYSTSGRYEQYF.